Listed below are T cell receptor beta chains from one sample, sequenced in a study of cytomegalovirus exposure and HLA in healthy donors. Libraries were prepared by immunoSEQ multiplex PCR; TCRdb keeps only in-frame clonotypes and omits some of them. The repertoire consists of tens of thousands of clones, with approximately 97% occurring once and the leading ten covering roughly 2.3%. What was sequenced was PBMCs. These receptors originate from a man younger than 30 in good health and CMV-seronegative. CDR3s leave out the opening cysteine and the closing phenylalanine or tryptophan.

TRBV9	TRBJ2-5	ASSGPGQGETQY
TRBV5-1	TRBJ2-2	ASSLGDSLNTGELF
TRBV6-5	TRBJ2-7	ASSYSFRAGEYEQY
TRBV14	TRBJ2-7	ASSQVRGGTVQY
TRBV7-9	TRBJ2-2	ASSWGQANTGELF
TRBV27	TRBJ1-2	ASSSTGWGGYT
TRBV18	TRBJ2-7	ASSLGSRGTYEQY
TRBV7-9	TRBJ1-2	ASAQGQATNYGYT
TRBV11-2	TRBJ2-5	ASSRRDRGMETQY
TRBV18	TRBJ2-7	ASSPRDRGYEQY
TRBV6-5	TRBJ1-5	ASSYSGDQPQH
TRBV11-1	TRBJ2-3	ASSSQGQGNTDTQY
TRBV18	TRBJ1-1	ASSAGTAITEAF
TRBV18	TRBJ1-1	ASSPSSYTEAF
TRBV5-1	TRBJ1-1	ASSLAAGDDEAF
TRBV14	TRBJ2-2	ASSQEVWAGDYTGELF
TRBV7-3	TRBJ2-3	ASSQNREDTQY
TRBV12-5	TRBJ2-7	ASGLVGPAGGSYEQY
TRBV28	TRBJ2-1	ASRSGGLSYNEQF
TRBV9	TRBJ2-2	ASSVHGSGELF
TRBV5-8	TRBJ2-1	ASSLVRGLYNEQF
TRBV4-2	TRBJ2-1	ASSQETGNEQF
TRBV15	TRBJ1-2	ATSRGQGGYT
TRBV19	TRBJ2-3	ASSIAFGADTQY
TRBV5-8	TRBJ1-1	ASSLAENTEAF
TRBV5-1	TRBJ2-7	ASSLRPGEYEQY
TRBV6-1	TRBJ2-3	ASSGGQSTSTDTQY
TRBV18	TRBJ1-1	ASSRLRQENTEAF
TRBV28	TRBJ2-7	ASSLGGTVVEEQY
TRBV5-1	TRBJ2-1	ASSLRAGGGNEQF
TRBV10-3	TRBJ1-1	AISGQGTNTEAF
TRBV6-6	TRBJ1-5	ASSSSPKNQPQH
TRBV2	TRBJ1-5	ASSDPPTNQPQH
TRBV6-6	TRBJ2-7	ASSYEIGGYEQY
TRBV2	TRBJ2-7	ASSEGGVTGRREQY
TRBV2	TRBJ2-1	ASIPTSGRGSYNEQF
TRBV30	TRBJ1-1	AWSRQGEAF
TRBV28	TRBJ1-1	ASSFPQVGTEAF
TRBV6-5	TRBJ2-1	ASSYSRQAYNEQF
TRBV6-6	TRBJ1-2	ASSSDGYT
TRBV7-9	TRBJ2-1	ASSPRQVVYNEQF
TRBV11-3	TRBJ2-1	ASSQGGQGPHEQF
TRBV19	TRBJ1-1	ASSIDPGGETEAF
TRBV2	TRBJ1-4	ASSEPRKGQGNEKLF
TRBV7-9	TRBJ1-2	ASRGGQGGGYT
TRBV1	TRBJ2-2	TSSPFWELF
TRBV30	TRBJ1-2	AWDRDLREGYT
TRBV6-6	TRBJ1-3	ASCNSGFLGNTIY
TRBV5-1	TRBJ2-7	ASSLGSGRSYEQY
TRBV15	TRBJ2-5	ATSSHPSGRETQY
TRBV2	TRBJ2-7	ASSETRKKY
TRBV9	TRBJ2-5	ASSLRDREVETQY
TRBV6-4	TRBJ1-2	ASSDRQGQGAGGYT
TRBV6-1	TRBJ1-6	ASSLEGGKSSPLH
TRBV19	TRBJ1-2	ASTVGRGTPDYGYT
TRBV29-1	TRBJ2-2	SVDGGGNTGELF
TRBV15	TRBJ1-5	ATSYRGGNQPQH